Here is one T cell receptor (beta chain) with its context. These data are taken from a study of glioma-infiltrating T cells after dendritic cell vaccination. Regarding time point: after dendritic cell vaccination, including at tumor progression/relapse. Up to about 2 ug genomic DNA was used for TCRB CDR3 amplification. The method was immunoSEQ multiplex PCR; TCRdb's version includes in-frame clones alone and lacks a portion of them. Of more than 95,000 clones detected, 90% appear once; the ten largest clones hold 2.5% to 3.5%. The sample in question was blood, obtained after dendritic cell vaccination. The TCR sequence derives from a human donor with glioblastoma.

CDR3 coding DNA: TGTGCCAGCAGTCCCTCCCGGGGGAGCAATCAGCCCCAGCATTTT. Translating it yields CASSPSRGSNQPQHF. This rearrangement joins TRBV6-1 to TRBJ1-5; TRBD1 is a possible D gene (5 bases). The V gene lost 5 bases and the J gene lost 1 base, with 12 bases spanning the gap. CDR1 is MNHNS and CDR2 is SASEGT in the germline V gene. The CDR3 is 15 residues long.